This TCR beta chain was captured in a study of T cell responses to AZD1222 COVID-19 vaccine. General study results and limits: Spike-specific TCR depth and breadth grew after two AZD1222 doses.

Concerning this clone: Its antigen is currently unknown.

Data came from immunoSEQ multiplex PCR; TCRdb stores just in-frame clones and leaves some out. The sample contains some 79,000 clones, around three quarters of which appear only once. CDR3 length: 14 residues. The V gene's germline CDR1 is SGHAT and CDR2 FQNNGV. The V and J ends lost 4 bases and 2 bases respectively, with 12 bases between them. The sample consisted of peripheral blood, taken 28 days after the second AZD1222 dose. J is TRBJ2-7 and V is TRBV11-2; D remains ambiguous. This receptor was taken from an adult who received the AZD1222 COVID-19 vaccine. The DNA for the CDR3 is TGTGCCAGCAGCTCAATCCGGATCCCCTACGAGCAGTACTTC. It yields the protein CASSSIRIPYEQYF.